The source of this T cell receptor beta chain is a study of blood T cell repertoires in COVID-19. Study-wide background: The samples span acute and convalescent COVID-19 from the United States, Italy and Spain.

In its sample, this clone was seen once. It was during active infection that Seattle patients were enrolled and then longitudinally followed. The V and J ends lost 6 bases and 10 bases, in that order; junction bases with no gene match: 5. The CDR3 has 11 residues. The table came from immunoSEQ multiplex PCR; TCRdb's copy has only in-frame clones and leaves some out. The repertoire holds some 180,000 clones, with 84% as singletons. This TCR was sampled from a woman older than 75 with COVID-19, enrolled during active disease. Sequencing was performed on peripheral blood. The chain couples TRBV12-3 or TRBV12-4 to TRBJ1-1; TRBD1 matches 7 bases. DNA for the CDR3: TGTGCCAGCAGCCAGACAGGGTCAGCTTTCTTT. Protein product: CASSQTGSAFF.